The rows below give T cell receptor beta chains drawn from one sample of a study of shared clonotypes between healthy human individuals. Clones were sequenced by immunoSEQ multiplex PCR, and TCRdb holds only the in-frame ones, with some missing. Among about 1.1 million clones listed, 77% were seen once. Sequencing used memory CD4+ T cells from PBMCs. Receptor source: a man in his late teens or twenties in good health. Some clones in this sample may be carry-over from other donors' samples. Both conserved end residues are part of each CDR3. A D gene is named only where the DNA matches it firmly. Clone size appears in some rows only: once, few, many, or a class for an expanded clone.

V gene: TRBV27
D gene: TRBD1
J gene: TRBJ2-7
clone size: -
CDR3 protein: CASSPTGTGRRGQYF
CDR3 DNA: TGTGCCAGCAGTCCCACCGGGACAGGGAGGCGTGGGCAGTACTTC

V gene: TRBV10-3
D gene: TRBD2
J gene: TRBJ2-7
clone size: -
CDR3 protein: CATAGDYEQYF
CDR3 DNA: TGTGCCACCGCGGGGGACTACGAGCAGTACTTC

V gene: TRBV29-1
D gene: TRBD1
J gene: TRBJ2-1
clone size: -
CDR3 protein: CSVEEDRRYNEQFF
CDR3 DNA: TGCAGCGTTGAAGAGGACAGGCGATACAATGAGCAGTTCTTC

V gene: TRBV9
D gene: -
J gene: TRBJ1-4
clone size: -
CDR3 protein: CASSVLGQPGEKLFF
CDR3 DNA: TGTGCCAGCAGCGTATTGGGCCAGCCTGGTGAAAAACTGTTTTTT

V gene: TRBV19
D gene: TRBD1
J gene: TRBJ2-2
clone size: once
CDR3 protein: CASSRDRSNTGELFF
CDR3 DNA: TGTGCCAGTAGTCGGGACAGATCGAACACCGGGGAGCTGTTTTTT

V gene: TRBV29-1
D gene: -
J gene: TRBJ1-2
clone size: -
CDR3 protein: CSVESLVYGYTF
CDR3 DNA: TGCAGCGTTGAAAGTCTGGTCTATGGCTACACCTTC

V gene: TRBV28
D gene: TRBD1
J gene: TRBJ2-7
clone size: few
CDR3 protein: CASSRGTGGYEQYF
CDR3 DNA: TGTGCCAGCAGTCGCGGGACAGGAGGCTACGAGCAGTACTTC

V gene: TRBV15
D gene: TRBD2
J gene: TRBJ2-5
clone size: -
CDR3 protein: CATSRGGETQYF
CDR3 DNA: TGTGCCACCAGCCGGGGAGGGGAGACCCAGTACTTC

V gene: TRBV23-1
D gene: TRBD2
J gene: TRBJ2-7
clone size: -
CDR3 protein: CASSQSAGVSSYEQYF
CDR3 DNA: TGCGCCAGCAGTCAATCGGCGGGAGTCTCCTCCTACGAGCAGTACTTC

V gene: TRBV5-1
D gene: -
J gene: TRBJ1-1
clone size: -
CDR3 protein: CASSLDKEGLNTEAFF
CDR3 DNA: TGCGCCAGCAGCTTGGATAAGGAGGGACTGAACACTGAAGCTTTCTTT

V gene: TRBV10-1
D gene: -
J gene: TRBJ2-7
clone size: -
CDR3 protein: CASSESAGLREQYF
CDR3 DNA: TGCGCCAGCAGTGAGTCTGCGGGCCTCCGCGAGCAGTACTTC

V gene: TRBV7-3
D gene: TRBD2
J gene: TRBJ2-1
clone size: -
CDR3 protein: CASSLSLERASGASNEQFF
CDR3 DNA: TGTGCCAGCAGCTTAAGCCTCGAGCGGGCTAGCGGAGCCTCGAATGAGCAGTTCTTC

V gene: TRBV9
D gene: -
J gene: TRBJ2-2
clone size: -
CDR3 protein: CASSVRGTNTGELFF
CDR3 DNA: TGTGCCAGCAGCGTCCGCGGGACAAACACCGGGGAGCTGTTTTTT

V gene: TRBV7-7
D gene: -
J gene: TRBJ2-5
clone size: few
CDR3 protein: CASSLEGRGVTQYF
CDR3 DNA: TGTGCCAGCAGCTTAGAGGGCCGAGGGGTGACCCAGTACTTC

V gene: TRBV7-3
D gene: -
J gene: TRBJ2-7
clone size: -
CDR3 protein: CASSLMDGPYEQYF
CDR3 DNA: TGTGCCAGCAGCTTAATGGACGGCCCCTACGAGCAGTACTTC

V gene: TRBV5-6
D gene: TRBD2
J gene: TRBJ2-7
clone size: -
CDR3 protein: CASSPGLAGRYEQYF
CDR3 DNA: TGTGCCAGCAGTCCCGGACTAGCGGGACGGTACGAGCAGTACTTC

V gene: TRBV4-1
D gene: -
J gene: TRBJ2-3
clone size: -
CDR3 protein: CASSQRSSLSSTDTQYF
CDR3 DNA: TGCGCCAGCAGCCAACGTTCCAGTCTGTCTAGCACAGATACGCAGTATTTT

V gene: TRBV7-3
D gene: -
J gene: TRBJ2-1
clone size: -
CDR3 protein: CASSLNQNPFLEQFF
CDR3 DNA: TGTGCCAGCAGCTTAAACCAGAATCCTTTTCTTGAGCAGTTCTTC

V gene: TRBV21-1
D gene: -
J gene: TRBJ2-7
clone size: -
CDR3 protein: CASSQTGSNYEQYF
CDR3 DNA: TGTGCCAGCAGCCAGACAGGGTCCAACTACGAGCAGTACTTC

V gene: TRBV18
D gene: TRBD1
J gene: TRBJ2-7
clone size: once
CDR3 protein: CASSLDRGRDEQYF
CDR3 DNA: TGTGCCAGCTCACTCGACAGGGGGCGGGACGAGCAGTACTTC